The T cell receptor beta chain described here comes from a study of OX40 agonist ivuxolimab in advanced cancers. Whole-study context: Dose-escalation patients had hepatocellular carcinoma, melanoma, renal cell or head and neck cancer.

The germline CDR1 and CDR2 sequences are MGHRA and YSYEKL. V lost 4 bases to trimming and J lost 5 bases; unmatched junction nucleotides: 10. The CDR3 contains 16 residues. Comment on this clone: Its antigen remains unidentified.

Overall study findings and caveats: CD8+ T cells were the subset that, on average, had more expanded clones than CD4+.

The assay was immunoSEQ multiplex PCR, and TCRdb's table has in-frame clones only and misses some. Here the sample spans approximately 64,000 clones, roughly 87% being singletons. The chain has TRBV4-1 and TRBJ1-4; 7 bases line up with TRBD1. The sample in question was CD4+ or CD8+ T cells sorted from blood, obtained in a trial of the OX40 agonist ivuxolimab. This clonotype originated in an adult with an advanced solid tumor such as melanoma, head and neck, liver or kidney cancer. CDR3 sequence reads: CASSLNMGQRNEKLFF. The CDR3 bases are TGCGCCAGCAGCCTAAATATGGGACAGCGAAATGAAAAACTGTTTTTT.